This T cell receptor beta chain was documented in a study of control samples from healthy donors and cancer patients. Germline V gene lookup returns CDR1 SGHNT and CDR2 YYREEE (reference sequence). V shed 0 bases and J 3 bases; nucleotides not matched to a gene: 4. This CDR3 has 15 amino acids. The method was immunoSEQ multiplex PCR; TCRdb's version includes in-frame clones alone and lacks a portion of them. The repertoire holds over 25,000 clones, with 70% to 90% as singletons. The clonotype comes from a female donor with melanoma. The chain couples TRBV5-4 to TRBJ2-7, with 9 bases fitting TRBD2. The source material was formalin-fixed, paraffin-embedded tissue. CDR3 DNA sequence: TGTGCCAGCAGCTTGGAGGCTAGCGGGGACTACGAGCAGTACTTC. Encoded protein: CASSLEASGDYEQYF.